This passage covers 8 T cell receptor beta chains from one sample sequenced in a study of shared clonotypes between healthy human individuals. Produced via immunoSEQ multiplex PCR; TCRdb's table is partial and in-frame only. The sample consists of about 2.4 million clones, 93% of them appearing once. Material for sequencing was naive CD4+ T cells from PBMCs. Sample subset: CD45RA+ positively selected. Receptors originate from a man aged 18 to 30 in good health. Some clones in this sample may be carry-over from other donors' samples.

This sequence joins TRBV5-4 and TRBJ2-1, with a tentative D call TRBD2 (5 bases). Germline V gene lookup returns CDR1 SGHNT and CDR2 YYREEE (reference sequence). The V gene lost 4 bases and the J gene lost 7 bases, with 12 bases spanning the gap. There are 13 residues in the CDR3. CDR3 sequence reads: CASSPRVGNEQFF. The CDR3 nucleotides are TGTGCCAGCAGCCCGAGGGTCGGTAATGAGCAGTTCTTC.

The CDR3 loop reads CASSPSGANVLTF. CDR3 coding DNA: TGTGCCAGCAGCCCCTCCGGGGCCAACGTCCTGACTTTC. The V call is TRBV5-6, the J call TRBJ2-6; no clear D gene. The germline CDR1 and CDR2 sequences are SGHDT and YYEEEE. The CDR3 length is 13 residues. Trimming took off 4 bases at V and 4 bases at J, with 6 bases between the two ends.

The V call is TRBV10-1, the J call TRBJ1-5; 7 nucleotides agree with TRBD1. J was trimmed by 4 bases and V by 7 bases; bases with no gene match: 22. Germline V lookup: CDR1 WNHNN, CDR2 SYGVQD (reference sequence). CDR3 length: 19 residues. Here the CDR3 reads CASIPGPGTDRAGNQPQHF. The CDR3 nucleotides are TGCGCCAGCATCCCCGGTCCCGGGACAGACAGAGCAGGGAATCAGCCCCAGCATTTT.

The V gene is TRBV13, the J gene TRBJ2-3; 11 bases are a match to TRBD2. J was trimmed by 3 bases and V by 3 bases; bases with no gene match: 11. Germline CDR1 reads PRHDT; CDR2 reads FYEKMQ (reference sequence). This CDR3 region has 18 residues. CDR3 sequence (DNA): TGTGCCAGCAGCTTTAGCCTAGCGGGAGGATGGGTAACAGATACGCAGTATTTT. Protein: CASSFSLAGGWVTDTQYF. Variable domain in full (rest from reference TRBV13 and TRBJ2-3): AAGVIQSPRHLIKEKRETATLKCYPIPRHDTVYWYQQGPGQDPQFLISFYEKMQSDKGSIPDRFSAQQFSDYHSELNMSSLELGDSALYFCASSFSLAGGWVTDTQYFGPGTRLTVL.

The DNA for the CDR3 is TGCAGCGTTGAAGAGGCGGGTTGGTCTGGGGCCAACGTCCTGACTTTC. Translation: CSVEEAGWSGANVLTF. The chain employs TRBV29-1 and TRBJ2-6, with a tentative D call TRBD2 (5 bases). The V end was cut by 0 bases, the J end by 1 base, with 10 bases between. The CDR3 sequence is 16 residues long. Germline V gives CDR1 SQVTM, CDR2 ANQGSEA.

The CDR3 DNA reads TGTGCCAGCAGCGAGACGGTGGGCTATGGCTACACCTTC. Protein: CASSETVGYGYTF. This sequence joins TRBV7-9 and TRBJ1-2; D gene ambiguous. Trimming took off 5 bases at V and 4 bases at J, with 11 bases between the two ends. Germline V gene sequence: CDR1 SEHNR, CDR2 FQNEAQ (reference sequence). The CDR3 sequence is 13 residues long.

The chain combines TRBV9 with TRBJ2-7; 8 bases match TRBD2. V dropped 4 bases and J dropped 2; count of bases not matched to a gene: 8. The CDR3 consists of 15 residues. CDR1 and CDR2 from the germline V gene are SGDLS and YYNGEE. The CDR3 coding sequence is TGTGCCAGCAGCCCTACTAGCGGACTAACCTACGAGCAGTACTTC. Translation gives CASSPTSGLTYEQYF.

This clone was counted once. The V call is TRBV5-1, the J call TRBJ1-6; TRBD1 might be the D (6 bases). Germline V gene sequence: CDR1 SGHRS, CDR2 YFSETQ. CDR3 length: 17 residues. The V end lost 1 base, the J end lost 10 bases, and 21 bases lay between the germline ends. CDR3 coding DNA: TGCGCCAGCAGCTTGAGGGGCTCCGGACAGTTCGGATCACCCCTCCACTTT. Amino acids: CASSLRGSGQFGSPLHF.